The 21 T cell receptor beta chains below all came from one sample that was sequenced in a study of T cell repertoires in aging, cancer and after chemotherapy. Peripheral blood genomic DNA, not sorted cells or RNA, was the template. A mixed TRB-A/B primer pool amplified rearranged TRB by multiplex touch-down PCR. From the multiplex PCR reads, TCRdb called clonotypes with MiXCR, one entry per CDR3 protein. The sample yields approximately 11,000 distinct CDR3 sequences, just under 30% seen once. Sequenced: blood. The receptors were gathered from a human donor in good health.

Only a few counts were recorded for this clonotype. The chain uses TRBV7-2 and TRBJ2-3, with D perhaps matching TRBD2 (6 bases). V lost 6 bases, J lost 3 bases, and 13 bases lay in between. The CDR3 is 14 residues long. Germline V gene lookup returns CDR1 SGHTA and CDR2 FQGNSA. The CDR3 bases are TGTGCCAGCAGGGACCCCCGGGGGACAGATACGCAGTATTTT. This sequence encodes CASRDPRGTDTQYF.

This chain connects TRBV14 to TRBJ1-5; D might be TRBD1 (6 bases). Trimming took 2 bases from V and 6 from J, leaving 14 bases between them. The CDR3 sequence is 15 residues long. Germline V gives CDR1 SGHDN, CDR2 FVKESK. The CDR3 loop is CASSQNGTQAQPQHF. The CDR3 DNA follows: TGTGCCAGCAGCCAAAACGGGACACAAGCTCAGCCCCAGCATTTT.

The sample holds a few counts of this clonotype. The chain carries TRBV15 and TRBJ1-3; weak D call: TRBD1 (5 bases). V was clipped by 4 bases and J by 0 bases, with 13 bases between them. There are 16 residues in the CDR3. CDR1 and CDR2 from the germline V gene are LNHNV and YYDKDF (reference sequence). The DNA of the CDR3 is TGTGCCACCAGCACAATTGGGACCTTCTCTGGAAACACCATATATTTT. Amino acids: CATSTIGTFSGNTIYF.

This clonotype was recorded a few times. The chain is built from TRBV6-1 and TRBJ2-5, with 11 bases fitting TRBD2. V lost 7 bases and J lost 2; bases outside the gene matches: 12. Germline CDR1 MNHNS, CDR2 SASEGT. The CDR3 length is 17 residues. The chain's CDR3 is CASTILGLAEIQETQYF. The CDR3 DNA is TGTGCCAGCACCATATTGGGACTAGCGGAGATACAAGAGACCCAGTACTTC.

The chain uses TRBV11-1 and TRBJ2-2; TRBD2 matches 10 bases. The V and J ends lost 7 bases and 1 base, in that order; junction bases with no gene match: 3. The CDR3 extends over 15 amino acids. CDR1 and CDR2 (germline): SGHAT, FQDESV (reference sequence). The CDR3 region is CASTVAGGNTGELFF. Here the CDR3 DNA reads TGTGCCAGCACCGTAGCGGGGGGGAACACCGGGGAGCTGTTTTTT.

The chain joins TRBV5-1 to TRBJ1-5, with TRBD1 matching over 11 bases. J was trimmed by 6 bases and V by 4 bases; bases with no gene match: 6. The length of the CDR3 is 15 residues. CDR1 SGHRS and CDR2 YFSETQ come from the germline V gene. CDR3 DNA: TGCGCCAGCAGCCTTGGGACAGGGGGACGTCAGCCCCAGCATTTT. Translated, it gives CASSLGTGGRQPQHF.

This clonotype has just a few counts. The rearrangement joins TRBV19 to TRBJ2-3, with 10 nucleotides matching TRBD1. J was trimmed by 4 bases and V by 4 bases; bases with no gene match: 2. The CDR3 spans 14 residues. CDR1 and CDR2 (germline): LNHDA, SQIVND (reference sequence). CDR3 amino acids: CASSKGQGADTQYF. Here the CDR3 DNA reads TGTGCCAGTAGTAAAGGACAGGGGGCAGATACGCAGTATTTT.

This clonotype was counted only a few times. This chain links TRBV12-3 or TRBV12-4 with TRBJ2-1; TRBD2 is a possible D gene (6 bases). V lost 7 bases, J lost 7 bases, and 11 bases lay in between. CDR3 length: 12 amino acids. The CDR3 bases are TGTGCCAGCAACCTCGGGGGTAATGAGCAGTTCTTC. Translated, it gives CASNLGGNEQFF.

This clonotype was detected a few times. The CDR3 loop is CSALGPSGQGGQFF. As DNA, the CDR3 is TGCAGTGCCCTCGGGCCTAGCGGCCAGGGGGGGCAGTTCTTC. The chain is built from TRBV20-1 and TRBJ2-1; D may correspond to TRBD1 or TRBD2 (7 bases each). The V gene's germline CDR1 is DFQATT and CDR2 SNEGSKA (reference sequence). The CDR3 has 14 residues. Trimming removed 6 bases from V and 12 bases from J, with 24 bases in between.

The rearrangement links TRBV20-1 to TRBJ2-7; D may be TRBD2 (5 bases). This CDR3 is built from 11 residues. In germline, CDR1 is DFQATT, CDR2 SNEGSKA (reference sequence). The CDR3 DNA sequence: TGCAGCCCCGGGAACTCCTACGAGCAGTACTTC. Residues: CSPGNSYEQYF.

Concerning this clonotype: A junction boundary mismatches the germline segment, possibly from a read error. The rearrangement links TRBV7-7 to TRBJ2-2; a possible D gene is TRBD1 (6 bases). Per the germline V gene, CDR1 is SSHAT and CDR2 is FNYEAQ (reference sequence). The CDR3 runs to 14 residues. The CDR3 DNA follows: TGTGCTAGCAGCCACCTACAGGGAACCGGGGAGCTGTTTTTT. Amino acid sequence: CASSHLQGTGELFF.

J is TRBJ2-7 and V is TRBV27; D assignment may be TRBD1 or TRBD2 (5 bases each). CDR3 length: 13 residues. V was clipped by 6 bases and J by 4 bases, with 13 bases between them. The germline V gene has CDR1 MNHEY and CDR2 SMNVEV (reference sequence). This CDR3 reads CASSYGTEYEQYF. DNA of the CDR3: TGTGCCAGCAGCTACGGGACGGAGTACGAGCAGTACTTC.

This clonotype was seen a few times. This CDR3 reads CAISESSQETQYF. In DNA form, the CDR3 reads TGTGCCATCAGTGAGTCCTCCCAAGAGACCCAGTACTTC. The chain has TRBV10-3 and TRBJ2-5; D gene ambiguous. Germline-derived CDR1 and CDR2 are ENHRY and SYGVKD. The V end was cut by 0 bases, the J end by 1 base, with 3 bases between. The CDR3 sequence is 13 residues long.

The rearrangement links TRBV6-5 to TRBJ2-1, with no clear D. Trimming shortened V by 5 bases and J by 0 bases, and 14 bases separated the two germline ends. The CDR3 has 16 amino acids. Germline V gene sequence: CDR1 MNHEY, CDR2 SVGAGI. CDR3 nucleotide sequence: TGTGCCAGCAGTCCCTCCCGTGGAAGCTCCTACAATGAGCAGTTCTTC. Its translation is CASSPSRGSSYNEQFF.

The chain uses TRBV6-5 and TRBJ2-7, with 14 nucleotides matching TRBD2. V shed 2 bases, J shed 0 bases, and the junction held 21 bases outside the gene matches. Germline CDR1 MNHEY, CDR2 SVGAGI. The CDR3 sequence is 23 residues long. CDR3 sequence: CASSYRRPKAIRTSGGTSYEQYF. For the CDR3, the DNA is TGTGCCAGCAGTTACCGCCGGCCGAAAGCGATCCGGACTAGCGGGGGGACCTCCTACGAGCAGTACTTC.

The chain is built from TRBV5-4 and TRBJ1-3, with D possibly TRBD1 on 5 matching bases. The CDR3 covers 16 residues. Trimming stripped 5 bases from V and 2 bases from J, with 17 bases between. The germline V gene has CDR1 SGHNT and CDR2 YYREEE (reference sequence). The CDR3 DNA reads as TGTGCCAGCAGTCCTACGCCCGGGACGGCTGGAAACACCATATATTTT. Encoded protein: CASSPTPGTAGNTIYF.

The CDR3 region has the DNA TGCGCCAGCAGGCGAGGGACGTCCTACGAGCAGTACTTC. As protein: CASRRGTSYEQYF. The chain links TRBV5-1 to TRBJ2-7; the D call may be TRBD1 or TRBD2 (5 bases each). The CDR3 consists of 13 residues. The germline V gene has CDR1 SGHRS and CDR2 YFSETQ. V lost 5 bases to trimming and J lost 1 base, with 10 bases between them.

In its sample, this clonotype was seen a few times. V usage is TRBV7-2 and J usage is TRBJ1-4; TRBD1 matches at 11 bases. Germline CDR1 SGHTA, CDR2 FQGNSA. With V trimmed by 5 bases and J by 10 bases, 6 bases remained unmatched. The CDR3 consists of 14 residues. CDR3 sequence: CASSPDRGLGKLFF. DNA of the CDR3: TGTGCCAGCAGCCCGGACAGGGGGCTAGGAAAACTGTTTTTT.

This clonotype was observed a handful of times. V and J are TRBV7-2 and TRBJ2-7; TRBD1 agrees at 8 bases. Germline trimming cut 7 bases from V and 3 bases from J; bases unmatched to any gene: 5. The CDR3 has 13 residues. Germline CDR1 and CDR2: SGHTA and FQGNSA. The CDR3 nucleotides are TGTGCCAGCAACACCGGACAGGGCTACGAGCAGTACTTC. Residues: CASNTGQGYEQYF.

The chain uses TRBV7-9 and TRBJ2-7; 7 bases are a match to TRBD1. Germline CDR1 and CDR2: SEHNR and FQNEAQ (reference sequence). Germline trimming cut 6 bases from V and 4 bases from J; bases unmatched to any gene: 12. The CDR3 totals 15 residues. In DNA, the CDR3 is TGTGCCAGCAGTCCACTGACAGGGCCTTGGTACGAGCAGTACTTC. Translating gives CASSPLTGPWYEQYF. Drawing the rest from reference TRBV7-9 and TRBJ2-7, the complete variable domain is DTGVSQNPRHKITKRGQNVTFRCDPISEHNRLYWYRQTLGQGPEFLTYFQNEAQLEKSRLLSDRFSAERPKGSFSTLEIQRTEQGDSAMYLCASSPLTGPWYEQYFGPGTRLTVT.

As concerns this clonotype: This may arise from a read error, as a much more abundant clone is one base away. V usage is TRBV29-1 and J usage is TRBJ1-1; D is unclear. V lost 3 bases and J 7 bases, leaving 12 bases between the germline ends. The length of the CDR3 is 12 residues. Looked up from germline, CDR1 is SQVTM and CDR2 is ANQGSEA. The CDR3 region is CSVDSGSVEAFF. Here the CDR3 DNA reads TGCAGCGTTGATTCTGGCTCCGTTGAAGCTTTCTTT.